These 13 T cell receptor beta chains were all obtained from the same sample, sequenced in a study of CD8+ T cells in alopecia areata. Stated treatment: oral pan-JAK inhibitor, 5-10 mg twice daily. Sequencing relied on a cDNA template that was reverse transcribed from extracted RNA. The assay was immunoSEQ multiplex PCR, and TCRdb's table has in-frame clones only and misses some. This sample has around 190,000 clones, with about 64% found just once. The material sequenced was CD4+ T cells sorted from blood, taken at week 4, from a patient treated with tofacitinib. The source of these receptors is a human donor with alopecia areata.

The CDR3 spells CASSPQGGTEAFF. The CDR3, as DNA: TGTGCCAGCTCACCCCAGGGCGGGACTGAAGCTTTCTTT. This rearrangement joins TRBV18 to TRBJ1-1; perhaps TRBD1 as D (5 bases). Trimming removed 3 bases from V and 5 bases from J, with 10 bases in between. The CDR3 sequence is 13 residues long. CDR1 and CDR2 (germline): KGHSH, LQKENI. The full variable domain, completed using reference TRBV18 and TRBJ1-1, is NAGVMQNPRHLVRRRGQEARLRCSPMKGHSHVYWYRQLPEEGLKFMVYLQKENIIDESGMPKERFSAEFPKEGPSILRIQQVVRGDSAAYFCASSPQGGTEAFFGQGTRLTVV.

Worth noting for this clone: The junction does not match germline at one end; this may be a read error. In nucleotides, the CDR3 is TGCGCCAGCAGCCAAGAACGGCGGATCTTT. Translated: CASSQERRIF. This chain links TRBV4-1 with TRBJ1-1; D is unresolved. The length of the CDR3 is 10 residues. Germline V gene data show CDR1 as MGHRA and CDR2 as YSYEKL.

In regard to this clone: The sample contains more than one DNA sequence encoding this CDR3. V usage is TRBV29-1 and J usage is TRBJ1-5; D is unclear. Trimming removed 4 bases at V and 2 bases at J, with 9 bases between. CDR1 and CDR2 from the germline V gene are SQVTM and ANQGSEA. The CDR3 has 13 amino acids. The CDR3 here is CSVAGQGNQPQHF. The CDR3, as DNA: TGCAGCGTTGCTGGCCAGGGCAATCAGCCCCAGCATTTT. The full variable domain, with the rest looked up from reference TRBV29-1 and TRBJ1-5, is SAVISQKPSRDICQRGTSLTIQCQVDSQVTMMFWYRQQPGQSLTLIATANQGSEATYESGFVIDKFPISRPNLTFSTLTVSNMSPEDSSIYLCSVAGQGNQPQHFGDGTRLSIL.

The chain employs TRBV15 and TRBJ2-1, with TRBD2 matching over 9 bases. V lost 3 bases, J lost 10 bases, and 1 base stayed unmatched. The CDR3 length is 12 residues. Germline lookup yields CDR1 LNHNV and CDR2 YYDKDF (reference sequence). The CDR3 sequence: CATSRTSGEQFF. CDR3 in DNA: TGTGCCACCAGCAGGACTAGCGGCGAGCAGTTCTTC.

The chain uses TRBV30 and TRBJ2-7, with D tentatively TRBD1 (5 bases). This CDR3 contains 13 residues. CDR1 and CDR2 (germline): GTSNPN, SVGIG (reference sequence). V gave up 4 bases and J gave up 0 bases, with 10 bases separating them. In nucleotides, the CDR3 is TGTGCCTGGAACCGACAGTCCTCCTACGAGCAGTACTTC. It translates to CAWNRQSSYEQYF.

This chain links TRBV30 with TRBJ1-6; no firm D call. The CDR3 is made up of 17 amino acids. CDR1 GTSNPN and CDR2 SVGIG come from the germline V gene (reference sequence). V lost 2 bases to trimming and J lost 7 bases, with 21 bases between them. CDR3 sequence: CAWSPVGQLLGNSPLHF. The CDR3 DNA sequence: TGTGCCTGGAGTCCGGTTGGGCAACTCCTCGGCAATTCACCCCTCCACTTT. The entire variable domain, with the rest obtained from reference TRBV30 and TRBJ1-6, is as follows: SQTIHQWPATLVQPVGSPLSLECTVEGTSNPNLYWYRQAAGRGLQLLFYSVGIGQISSEVPQNLSASRPQDRQFILSSKKLLLSDSGFYLCAWSPVGQLLGNSPLHFGNGTRLTVT.

This chain uses TRBV18 with TRBJ2-5; 7 bases map to TRBD2. V gave up 6 bases and J gave up 3 bases; unmatched junction bases: 10. CDR3 length equals 15 residues. Germline V gives CDR1 KGHSH, CDR2 LQKENI. The CDR3 bases are TGTGCCAGCTCCCCGACCGCGGGGGTTAAAGAGACCCAGTACTTC. It codes for CASSPTAGVKETQYF.

The chain combines TRBV30 with TRBJ1-1, with D unclear. Germline V gives CDR1 GTSNPN, CDR2 SVGIG (reference sequence). This CDR3 is 15 amino acids long. Trimming took off 0 bases at V and 1 base at J, with 12 bases between the two ends. CDR3 nucleotide sequence: TGTGCCTGGAGTGTTTTGGGGTGGGGGAACACTGAAGCTTTCTTT. This sequence encodes CAWSVLGWGNTEAFF.

The chain joins TRBV18 to TRBJ1-1; D is perhaps TRBD1 (6 bases). The germline V gene encodes CDR1 KGHSH and CDR2 LQKENI. This CDR3 is 16 amino acids long. V lost 0 bases, J lost 3 bases, and 14 bases lay in between. The CDR3 protein is CASSPPGGKGDTEAFF. DNA of the CDR3: TGTGCCAGCTCACCACCAGGGGGAAAGGGGGACACTGAAGCTTTCTTT.

The V gene is TRBV10-3, the J gene TRBJ1-6; D is uncertain. This CDR3 contains 14 residues. Germline V lookup: CDR1 ENHRY, CDR2 SYGVKD. V was pared by 2 bases and J by 5 bases, with 7 bases between. This CDR3 is CAISEARDNSPLHF. Written as DNA, the CDR3 is TGTGCCATCAGTGAGGCGCGGGATAATTCACCCCTCCACTTT.

The CDR3 DNA reads TGTGCCTGGAGTTCCCGGGACAGGGCATATCAGCCCCAGCATTTT. It codes for CAWSSRDRAYQPQHF. V usage is TRBV30 and J usage is TRBJ1-5; 9 bases are shared with TRBD1. The CDR3 contains 15 residues. Germline assignment: CDR1 GTSNPN and CDR2 SVGIG (reference sequence). The J segment lost 5 bases and the V segment lost 2 bases, leaving 7 bases of the junction unmatched.

This clone has only a few counts. CDR3 region: CASSRSGTGYEQYF. The CDR3 DNA follows: TGTGCCAGCAGCCGCTCCGGGACAGGTTACGAGCAGTACTTC. The chain links TRBV7-2 to TRBJ2-7; 8 nucleotides agree with TRBD1. The CDR3 extends over 14 amino acids. V shed 5 bases, J shed 4 bases, and the junction held 7 bases outside the gene matches. Germline V gives CDR1 SGHTA, CDR2 FQGNSA.

On this clone: This same CDR3 is encoded by further DNA sequences in the sample. The chain uses TRBV7-2 and TRBJ1-1; D call uncertain. The CDR3 contains 13 residues. The V gene's germline CDR1 is SGHTA and CDR2 FQGNSA. V was pared by 1 base and J by 2 bases, with 5 bases between. Here the CDR3 reads CASSLDQNTEAFF. The CDR3 bases are TGTGCCAGCAGCTTAGACCAAAACACTGAAGCTTTCTTT.